The 24 T cell receptor beta chains below come from one sample, sequenced in a study of regulatory T cells in long-lasting Graves disease. To make TCR beta libraries, researchers used iRepertoire HTBI primers and Arm-PCR of CDR3 regions. A single record per CDR3 protein comes from TCRdb applying MiXCR to the multiplex PCR reads. The sample lists around 400,000 distinct CDR3 sequences, roughly a quarter seen once, with approximately 28% in the top ten. The time point: persistent/refractory GD, antithyroid drugs over 5 years with positive TRAb. After RNA was extracted from PBMCs, the TCR library was made from it. Sequencing used peripheral blood mononuclear cells (PBMCs), obtained when the disease was refractory, from a patient treated with antithyroid drugs. Receptors were obtained from a female donor with Graves disease.

Only a few counts were recorded for this clonotype. The V and J genes are TRBV2 and TRBJ2-1; 9 bases match TRBD2. Germline V CDR1 and CDR2: SNHLY, FYNNEI. This CDR3 spans 15 amino acids. J gave up 0 bases and V 3 bases, and 0 bases lay outside the gene matches. CDR3 in amino acids: CASSDSGSSYNEQFF. CDR3 coding DNA: TGTGCCAGCAGTGATAGCGGGAGCTCCTACAATGAGCAGTTCTTC.

This clonotype was seen at least ten times. V gene TRBV5-1 combines with J gene TRBJ1-1; no reliable D call. V lost 0 bases to trimming and J lost 2 bases, with 11 bases between them. From germline, CDR1 is SGHRS and CDR2 YFSETQ. The length of the CDR3 is 15 residues. CDR3 loop: CASSLEGYKNTEAFF. In nucleotides, the CDR3 is TGCGCCAGCAGCTTGGAAGGGTACAAAAACACTGAAGCTTTCTTT.

The V and J genes are TRBV28 and TRBJ2-3, with D perhaps matching TRBD2 (7 bases). Germline CDR1 and CDR2: MDHEN and SYDVKM. This CDR3 is 14 amino acids long. The ends were cut back, 7 bases at V and 3 bases at J, with 14 bases in the middle. The CDR3, as DNA: TGTGCCAGCACCGTGGGAGGGGGGACAGATACGCAGTATTTT. Its translation: CASTVGGGTDTQYF. Using reference TRBV28 and TRBJ2-3 for the parts outside the CDR3, the full variable domain is DVKVTQSSRYLVKRTGEKVFLECVQDMDHENMFWYRQDPGLGLRLIYFSYDVKMKEKGDIPEGYSVSREKKERFSLILESASTNQTSMYLCASTVGGGTDTQYFGPGTRLTVL.

The chain is built from TRBV6-1 and TRBJ2-7; TRBD1 is a possible D gene (5 bases). The V and J ends lost 8 bases and 4 bases respectively, with 9 bases between them. Germline lookup yields CDR1 MNHNS and CDR2 SASEGT. The CDR3 covers 11 residues. CDR3: CASFQGYEQYF. Here the CDR3 DNA reads TGTGCCAGCTTTCAGGGTTACGAGCAGTACTTC.

This clonotype has only a few counts. A much more abundant neighbour one base away suggests this may be a read error. This chain joins TRBV20-1 and TRBJ1-4; tentative D call: TRBD1 (5 bases). This CDR3 has 16 amino acids. V lost 0 bases to trimming and J lost 7 bases, with 18 bases between them. Germline loops: CDR1 DFQATT, CDR2 SNEGSKA (reference sequence). The CDR3, as DNA: TGCAGTGCTAGAGATCCCCAGGAGGGGCAGGGTGAAAAACTGTTTTTT. Translating gives CSARDPQEGQGEKLFF.

This clonotype was seen ten or more times. The chain combines TRBV6-1 with TRBJ1-2, with 9 bases lining up with TRBD1. Trimming took 7 bases from V and 6 from J; bases not matched to a gene: 6. Germline V CDR1 and CDR2: MNHNS, SASEGT. This CDR3 is 13 amino acids long. The CDR3 loop is CASTGQGQDGYTF. Here the CDR3 DNA reads TGTGCCAGCACGGGACAGGGACAAGATGGCTACACCTTC.

The rearrangement uses TRBV20-1 and TRBJ2-3, with D unclear. Looked up from germline, CDR1 is DFQATT and CDR2 is SNEGSKA (reference sequence). V lost 4 bases, J lost 0 bases, and 8 bases lay in between. The CDR3 contains 13 residues. In DNA form, the CDR3 reads TGCAGTGCTACTTTAACTAGCACAGATACGCAGTATTTT. It codes for CSATLTSTDTQYF.

The table lists this clonotype with a few counts. The genes are TRBV7-2 and TRBJ1-1; no definite D call. The V end was cut by 1 base, the J end by 4 bases, with 10 bases between. Germline CDR1 is SGHTA and CDR2 is FQGNSA. This CDR3 has 14 amino acids. As DNA, the CDR3 is TGTGCCAGCAGCTTAGGTGTTAGCACCACTGAAGCTTTCTTT. This encodes CASSLGVSTTEAFF.

This clonotype has more than one count but fewer than ten. The genes are TRBV13 and TRBJ2-2, with 8 bases matching TRBD2. CDR3 length: 16 amino acids. With 3 bases clipped from V and 5 bases from J, the junction kept 8 bases outside the gene matches. Germline V lookup: CDR1 PRHDT, CDR2 FYEKMQ (reference sequence). The chain's CDR3 is CASSFVARGVTGELFF. In nucleotides, the CDR3 is TGTGCCAGCAGCTTCGTAGCGCGGGGGGTTACCGGGGAGCTGTTTTTT.

This clonotype has a handful of counts. This chain uses TRBV4-3 with TRBJ2-7; D is ambiguous. Deletions cut 0 bases from V and 6 bases from J, with 9 bases between. The CDR3 runs to 13 residues. Germline values: CDR1 LGHNA, CDR2 YSLEER. CDR3 sequence: CASSQDFMGEQYF. The CDR3 DNA sequence: TGCGCCAGCAGCCAAGATTTTATGGGCGAGCAGTACTTC.

This clonotype was detected a few times. The chain links TRBV9 to TRBJ2-5, with 7 bases fitting TRBD1. Trimming cost V 4 bases and J 4 bases; bases outside gene matches: 13. There are 16 residues in the CDR3. The germline V gene has CDR1 SGDLS and CDR2 YYNGEE. The CDR3, as DNA: TGTGCCAGCAGCCGTTTTCCACAGGGGCCAAGAGAGACCCAGTACTTC. Protein sequence: CASSRFPQGPRETQYF.

This clonotype has ten or more counts. The chain uses TRBV2 and TRBJ2-7; TRBD2 is a possible D gene (6 bases). The V gene's germline CDR1 is SNHLY and CDR2 FYNNEI. Trimming removed 4 bases at V and 3 bases at J, with 10 bases between. This CDR3 region has 13 residues. DNA for the CDR3: TGTGCCAGCAGTGCGTGGGGAGGCTACGAGCAGTACTTC. Protein: CASSAWGGYEQYF. Full variable domain (missing parts from reference TRBV2 and TRBJ2-7): EPEVTQTPSHQVTQMGQEVILRCVPISNHLYFYWYRQILGQKVEFLVSFYNNEISEKSEIFDDQFSVERPDGSNFTLKIRSTKLEDSAMYFCASSAWGGYEQYFGPGTRLTVT.

This clonotype was seen many times. This sequence joins TRBV20-1 and TRBJ1-5, with 8 positions matching TRBD1. J lost 11 bases, V lost 1 base, and 4 bases had no gene match. Germline V gene data show CDR1 as DFQATT and CDR2 as SNEGSKA (reference sequence). The CDR3 is 12 residues long. CDR3 DNA sequence: TGCAGTGCTAGAGTCAGGGGGCATACCCAGCATTTT. Encoded protein: CSARVRGHTQHF.

This clonotype showed up many times. The rearrangement links TRBV12-3 or TRBV12-4 to TRBJ2-5; D is possibly TRBD2 (6 bases). Deletions cut 6 bases from V and 4 bases from J, with 12 bases between. This CDR3 is built from 13 residues. The CDR3 spells CASSLMGGETQYF. CDR3 nucleotides: TGTGCCAGCAGCTTGATGGGGGGAGAGACCCAGTACTTC.

Only one count was recorded for this clonotype. The V call is TRBV7-9, the J call TRBJ2-1, with a weak D call TRBD2 (6 bases). Germline V gives CDR1 SEHNR, CDR2 FQNEAQ (reference sequence). The CDR3 consists of 14 residues. Trimming stripped 0 bases from V and 8 bases from J, with 11 bases between. The CDR3 loop is CASSLASSGDEQFF. The CDR3 coding sequence is TGTGCCAGCAGCTTAGCGAGCTCGGGGGATGAGCAGTTCTTC. The entire variable domain, with the rest obtained from reference TRBV7-9 and TRBJ2-1, is as follows: DTGVSQNPRHKITKRGQNVTFRCDPISEHNRLYWYRQTLGQGPEFLTYFQNEAQLEKSRLLSDRFSAERPKGSFSTLEIQRTEQGDSAMYLCASSLASSGDEQFFGPGTRLTVL.

This clonotype has a handful of counts. The chain links TRBV28 to TRBJ1-5; 8 nucleotides align to TRBD1. Germline CDR1 reads MDHEN; CDR2 reads SYDVKM. This CDR3 spans 16 amino acids. V trimming: 8 bases; J trimming: 6 bases; junction bases outside the gene matches: 15. For the CDR3, the DNA is TGTGCCAGCGAGAGATTCGCGCAGGGGGCCGGTCAGCCCCAGCATTTT. This sequence encodes CASERFAQGAGQPQHF.

This clonotype was counted ten times or more. The chain combines TRBV28 with TRBJ2-7; the D gene is possibly TRBD2 (5 bases). Germline CDR1 MDHEN, CDR2 SYDVKM. There are 14 residues in the CDR3. V was clipped by 7 bases and J by 2 bases, with 15 bases between them. CDR3 protein: CASTDGSGTYEQYF. The CDR3 DNA is TGTGCCAGCACCGACGGATCGGGGACCTACGAGCAGTACTTC.

This clonotype was observed at least ten times. The chain joins TRBV5-1 to TRBJ1-2; D remains ambiguous. V was trimmed by 3 bases and J by 7 bases, leaving 28 bases between them. This CDR3 comprises 18 residues. Germline V gene sequence: CDR1 SGHRS, CDR2 YFSETQ. CDR3 sequence: CASSSPPGQTAGSSGYTF. The DNA of the CDR3 is TGCGCCAGCAGCTCCCCACCGGGCCAAACGGCTGGGAGTTCTGGCTACACCTTC.

The sample holds many counts of this clonotype. The J gene is TRBJ1-2, the V gene TRBV2; D not resolved. In germline, CDR1 is SNHLY, CDR2 FYNNEI. The CDR3 totals 14 residues. Trimming stripped 2 bases from V and 4 bases from J, with 11 bases between. The chain's CDR3 is CASSEIQFGYGYTF. In DNA, the CDR3 is TGTGCCAGCAGTGAAATACAGTTCGGCTATGGCTACACCTTC.

This clonotype was found many times. The chain joins TRBV7-8 to TRBJ2-6; unclear D gene. Germline CDR1 is SGHVS and CDR2 is FQNEAQ. The CDR3 length is 18 residues. Trimming took off 1 base at V and 0 bases at J, with 13 bases between the two ends. CDR3: CASSLDVGQRSGANVLTF. CDR3 in DNA: TGTGCCAGCAGCTTAGACGTAGGCCAGCGCTCTGGGGCCAACGTCCTGACTTTC.

This clonotype has at least ten counts. The V gene is TRBV6-1, the J gene TRBJ1-1; D remains ambiguous. Trimming removed 6 bases at V and 0 bases at J, with 11 bases between. Germline lookup yields CDR1 MNHNS and CDR2 SASEGT. CDR3 length: 14 amino acids. CDR3 loop: CASSKAVMNTEAFF. Written as DNA, the CDR3 is TGTGCCAGCAGCAAAGCAGTGATGAACACTGAAGCTTTCTTT.

The V and J genes are TRBV7-2 and TRBJ1-1, with 7 positions matching TRBD1. The length of the CDR3 is 14 residues. Trimming removed 5 bases from V and 3 bases from J; junction bases left unmatched: 6. Germline CDR1 is SGHTA and CDR2 is FQGNSA. The CDR3 here is CASSDQGGDTEAFF. The CDR3, as DNA: TGTGCCAGCAGCGACCAGGGGGGGGACACTGAAGCTTTCTTT.

The rearrangement links TRBV5-1 to TRBJ2-1; 11 positions match TRBD2. Unmatched junction bases numbered 13, after V lost 2 bases and J lost 0 bases. The germline gives CDR1 SGHRS, CDR2 YFSETQ. There are 20 residues in the CDR3. CDR3 coding DNA: TGCGCCAGCAGCTTAAGACTAGCGGGACACGCCTCCAGCTCCTACAATGAGCAGTTCTTC. Translated: CASSLRLAGHASSSYNEQFF. The full variable domain, its missing parts supplied by reference TRBV5-1 and TRBJ2-1, is KAGVTQTPRYLIKTRGQQVTLSCSPISGHRSVSWYQQTPGQGLQFLFEYFSETQRNKGNFPGRFSGRQFSNSRSEMNVSTLELGDSALYLCASSLRLAGHASSSYNEQFFGPGTRLTVL.

The rearrangement joins TRBV5-6 to TRBJ2-7; D remains unclear. Germline assignment: CDR1 SGHDT and CDR2 YYEEEE. V gave up 1 base and J gave up 0 bases, with 11 bases separating them. The CDR3 runs 15 residues. CDR3 sequence: CASSLNLRGSYEQYF. The CDR3 DNA reads as TGTGCCAGCAGCTTGAACCTCCGAGGCTCCTACGAGCAGTACTTC.